These 4 T cell receptor beta chains came from one sample sequenced in a study of tissue T cells after allogeneic stem cell transplantation. Regarding time point: mouse harvest day 7 after allogeneic transplant. Mouse grafts combined 10^7 T-cell-depleted bone marrow cells with 10^6 splenic CD5+ T cells. Sequencing was performed with immunoSEQ multiplex PCR; in TCRdb, only in-frame clones are kept and a portion is missing. The sample includes roughly 9,500 clones, under 55% of them seen just once. Source material: gut tissue. The receptors come from a female BALB/c mouse given C57BL/6 T cells with graft-versus-host disease after an allogeneic hematopoietic cell transplant.

Turning to this clone: Mouse names are used for the genes. With the read ending 1 residue before the CDR3 end, the germline J gene is used to fill in that end. The chain combines TRBV26 with TRBJ2-4, with 7 bases fitting TRBD1. J gave up 3 bases and V 0 bases, and 0 bases lay outside the gene matches. CDR1 is KGHPV and CDR2 is FQNQEV in the germline V gene (reference sequence). The CDR3 is 14 residues long. The covered CDR3 bases are TGTGCCAGCAGTCTGTCGGGACAGCAAAACACCTTGTAC. Protein: CASSLSGQQNTLY. In full, the CDR3 is CASSLSGQQNTLYF.

On this clone: Gene names refer to mouse genes. The CDR3 goes on 1 residue after the read ends, and that part is filled in from the germline J gene. The V and J genes are TRBV26 and TRBJ1-3, with unresolved D. There are 14 residues in the CDR3. V was clipped by 2 bases and J by 0 bases, with 5 bases between them. The germline V gene encodes CDR1 KGHPV and CDR2 FQNQEV (reference sequence). The chain's CDR3 is CASSLPHSGNTLYF. CDR3 DNA, as far as it was read: TGTGCCAGCAGTCTGCCCCATTCTGGAAATACGCTCTAT.

This clone has just a few counts. Gene names and germline match the mouse. The CDR3 goes on 1 residue after the read ends, and that part is filled in from the germline J gene. The V and J genes are TRBV19 and TRBJ2-1, with D possibly being TRBD1 (6 bases). Germline V CDR1 and CDR2: FNHDT, SITEND (reference sequence). V shed 3 bases and J shed 3 bases, with 7 bases lying between them. CDR3 size: 13 residues. CDR3: CASSRGGYAEQFF. The sequenced part of the CDR3 DNA is TGTGCCAGCAGTAGAGGGGGCTATGCTGAGCAGTTC.

In regard to this clone: Genes and germline come from the mouse. The read terminates 1 residue before the CDR3 end, so the remaining end is supplied by the germline J gene. The chain joins TRBV5 to TRBJ2-2; TRBD2 aligns across 8 bases. This CDR3 is 15 amino acids long. V shed 0 bases, J shed 6 bases, and the junction held 3 bases outside the gene matches. Germline V gene data show CDR1 as LGHNA and CDR2 as YNLKQL (reference sequence). The CDR3 bases that were read are TGTGCCAGCAGCCAAGATTTTGGGGGGGCCGGGCAGCTCTAC. This translates into CASSQDFGGAGQLY. The whole CDR3 is CASSQDFGGAGQLYF.